This TCR beta chain was identified in a study of blood T cell repertoires in COVID-19. This table comes from immunoSEQ multiplex PCR, and its TCRdb copy is limited to in-frame clones, with some not included. The sample contains fewer than 250,000 clones, around 89% of which appear only once. The CDR3 runs to 13 residues. Trimming removed 3 bases at V and 2 bases at J, with 8 bases between. This TCR was recovered from a man aged 25 to 45 with COVID-19, enrolled during active disease. Sample: peripheral blood. The chain combines TRBV12-3 or TRBV12-4 with TRBJ2-7; TRBD1 is a possible D gene (6 bases). The CDR3 DNA reads as TGTGCCAGCAGTTTGGACAGAACCTACGAGCAGTACTTC. Its protein product is CASSLDRTYEQYF.